This T cell receptor beta chain is drawn from a study of cytomegalovirus exposure and HLA in healthy donors. Findings and limits, study-wide: A subsequent analysis found that TCR clusters from the first cohort also tended to co-occur in the approximately 130 validation repertoires, with about 94% of cluster scores above 0.

Sequencing used immunoSEQ multiplex PCR; TCRdb keeps in-frame clones, though not all of them. Here the sample spans approximately 170,000 clones, around four fifths being singletons. This CDR3 has 12 amino acids. The V and J ends lost 8 bases and 6 bases respectively, with 11 bases between them. Germline V gene sequence: CDR1 MNHEY, CDR2 SVGAGI. In this sample, this clone turned up once. Its antigen remains unknown. V is TRBV6-5 and J is TRBJ2-1; maybe TRBD2 (6 bases). The source is a man aged 30-40 years in good health and CMV-seropositive. The sequenced sample consisted of PBMCs. DNA for the CDR3: TGTGCCAGCTCATCCGGGGGCAATGAGCAGTTCTTC. This translates into CASSSGGNEQFF.